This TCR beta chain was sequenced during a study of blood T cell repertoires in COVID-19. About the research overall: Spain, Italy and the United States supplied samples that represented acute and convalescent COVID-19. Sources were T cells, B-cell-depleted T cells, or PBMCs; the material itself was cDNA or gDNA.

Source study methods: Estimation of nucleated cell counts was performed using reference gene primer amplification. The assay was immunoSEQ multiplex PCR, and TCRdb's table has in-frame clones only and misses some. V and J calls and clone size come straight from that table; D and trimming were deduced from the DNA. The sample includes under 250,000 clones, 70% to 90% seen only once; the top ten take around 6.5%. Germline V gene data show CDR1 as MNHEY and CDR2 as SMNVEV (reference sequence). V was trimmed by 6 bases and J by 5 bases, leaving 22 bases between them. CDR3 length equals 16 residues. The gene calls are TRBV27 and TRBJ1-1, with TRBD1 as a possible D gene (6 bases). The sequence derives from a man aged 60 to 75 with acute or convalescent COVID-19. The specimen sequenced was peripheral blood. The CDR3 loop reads CASSRLSGAVGTEAFF. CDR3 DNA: TGTGCCAGCAGCCGACTTTCAGGGGCGGTGGGGACTGAAGCTTTCTTT.